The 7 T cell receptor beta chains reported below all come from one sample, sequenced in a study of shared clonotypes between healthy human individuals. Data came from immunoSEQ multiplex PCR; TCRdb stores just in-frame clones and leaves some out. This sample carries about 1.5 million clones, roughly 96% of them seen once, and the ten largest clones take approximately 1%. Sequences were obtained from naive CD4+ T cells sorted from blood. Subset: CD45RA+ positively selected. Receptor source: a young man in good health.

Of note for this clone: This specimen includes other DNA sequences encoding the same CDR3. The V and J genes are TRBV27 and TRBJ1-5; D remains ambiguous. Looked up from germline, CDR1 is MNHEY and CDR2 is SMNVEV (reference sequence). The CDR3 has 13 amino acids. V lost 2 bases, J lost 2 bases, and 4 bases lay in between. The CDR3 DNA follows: TGTGCCAGCAGTTTACGAGGCAATCAGCCCCAGCATTTT. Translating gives CASSLRGNQPQHF.

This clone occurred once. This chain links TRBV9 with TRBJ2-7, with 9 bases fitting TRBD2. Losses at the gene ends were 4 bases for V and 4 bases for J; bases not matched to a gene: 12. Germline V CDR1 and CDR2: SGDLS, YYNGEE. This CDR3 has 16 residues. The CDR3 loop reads CASSPRLVAGEYEQYF. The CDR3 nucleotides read TGTGCCAGCAGCCCCAGGTTGGTAGCGGGAGAGTACGAGCAGTACTTC.

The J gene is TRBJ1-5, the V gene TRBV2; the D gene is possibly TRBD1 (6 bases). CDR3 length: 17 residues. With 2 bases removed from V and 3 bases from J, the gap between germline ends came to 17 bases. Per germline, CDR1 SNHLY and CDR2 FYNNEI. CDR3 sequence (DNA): TGTGCCAGCAGTGAATGGGGGACGACAGGTCTCAATCAGCCCCAGCATTTT. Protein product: CASSEWGTTGLNQPQHF.

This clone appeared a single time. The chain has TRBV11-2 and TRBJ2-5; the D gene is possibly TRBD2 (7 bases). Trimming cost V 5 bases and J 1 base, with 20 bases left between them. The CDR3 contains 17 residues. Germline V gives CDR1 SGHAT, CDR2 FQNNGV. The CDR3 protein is CASSKGGAGETQETQYF. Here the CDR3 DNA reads TGTGCCAGCAGCAAAGGGGGGGCGGGAGAGACCCAAGAGACCCAGTACTTC.

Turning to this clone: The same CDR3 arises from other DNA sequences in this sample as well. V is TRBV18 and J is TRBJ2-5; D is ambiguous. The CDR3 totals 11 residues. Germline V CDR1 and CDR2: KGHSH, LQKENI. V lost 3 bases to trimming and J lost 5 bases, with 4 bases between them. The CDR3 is CASSPLETQYF. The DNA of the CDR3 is TGTGCCAGCTCACCGTTGGAGACCCAGTACTTC.

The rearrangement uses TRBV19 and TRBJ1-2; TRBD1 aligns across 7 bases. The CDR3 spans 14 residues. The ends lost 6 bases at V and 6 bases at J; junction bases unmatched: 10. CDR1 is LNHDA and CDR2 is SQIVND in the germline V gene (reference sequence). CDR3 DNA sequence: TGTGCCAGTAGCCTACAGGGGTTCCCAGATGGCTACACCTTC. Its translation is CASSLQGFPDGYTF.

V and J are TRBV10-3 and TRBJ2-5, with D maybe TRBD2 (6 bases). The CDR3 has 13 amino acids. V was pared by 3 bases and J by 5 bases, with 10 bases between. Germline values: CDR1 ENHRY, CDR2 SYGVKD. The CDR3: CAISDRAGETQYF. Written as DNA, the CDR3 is TGTGCCATCAGTGATCGAGCGGGTGAGACCCAGTACTTC.